The clone carrying this T cell receptor beta chain came up once. Treatment given: roughly 20 received Ad26.COV2.S at low or high dose, single or two shots; roughly five received placebo; per-sample allocation not given. The samples were gathered on day 63 after the first injection of vaccine or placebo. V dropped 2 bases and J dropped 4; count of bases not matched to a gene: 1. Per the germline V gene, CDR1 is SGHDN and CDR2 is FVKESK. This CDR3 comprises 13 residues. The data derive from a study of Ad26.COV2.S vaccination and SARS-CoV-2 variants. Profiled with immunoSEQ multiplex PCR; TCRdb holds only in-frame clones, not every one. The sample comprises some 390,000 clones, about 88% of which are singletons, and 3% to 4.5% rests with the top ten.

Source: peripheral blood, taken in a trial of Ad26.COV2.S vaccine versus placebo. The J gene is TRBJ1-2, the V gene TRBV14, with 7 bases aligning to TRBD1. This TCR was sampled from a person aged 18-65 years who received the Ad26.COV2.S COVID-19 vaccine or a placebo. CDR3 loop: CASSQRQGYGYTF. The CDR3 coding sequence is TGTGCCAGCAGCCAAAGACAGGGCTATGGCTACACCTTC.